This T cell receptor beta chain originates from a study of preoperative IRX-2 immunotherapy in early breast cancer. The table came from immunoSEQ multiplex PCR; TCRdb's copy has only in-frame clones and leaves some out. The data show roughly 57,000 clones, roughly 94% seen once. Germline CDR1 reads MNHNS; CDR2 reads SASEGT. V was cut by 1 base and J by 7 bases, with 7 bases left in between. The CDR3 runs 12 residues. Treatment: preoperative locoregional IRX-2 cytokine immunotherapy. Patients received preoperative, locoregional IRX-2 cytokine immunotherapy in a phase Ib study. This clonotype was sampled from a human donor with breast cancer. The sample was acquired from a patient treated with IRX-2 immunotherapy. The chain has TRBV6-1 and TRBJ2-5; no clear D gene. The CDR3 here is CASSEGGGTQYF. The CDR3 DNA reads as TGTGCCAGCAGTGAAGGTGGCGGGACCCAGTACTTC.